These 25 T cell receptor beta chains came from one sample sequenced in a study of T cells in Graves' hyperthyroidism and ophthalmopathy. From RNA transcripts, TCR beta CDR3 regions were amplified. The HTBI primer set served for first-round RT-PCR of the TCR CDR3. TCRdb re-called the multiplex PCR reads with MiXCR, one entry per CDR3 protein. The sample gives about 550,000 distinct CDR3 sequences, less than 25% of which show up once; 26% is in the top ten. Material for sequencing was blood. Source of these receptors: a man younger than 35 with Graves' hyperthyroidism.

This clonotype was detected many times. The CDR3 spells CASRQTVNYGYTF. The CDR3 nucleotides are TGTGCCAGCAGGCAGACAGTTAACTATGGCTACACCTTC. The genes are TRBV28 and TRBJ1-2; a possible D gene is TRBD1 (5 bases). Germline CDR1 and CDR2: MDHEN and SYDVKM. V lost 6 bases and J lost 1, with 9 bases in between. This CDR3 has 13 amino acids.

This clonotype was counted at least ten times. The rearrangement uses TRBV7-9 and TRBJ1-1; D unresolved. From germline, CDR1 is SEHNR and CDR2 FQNEAQ (reference sequence). V lost 5 bases and J lost 1, with 5 bases in between. This CDR3 is 12 amino acids long. CDR3 in amino acids: CASSQKNTEAFF. For the CDR3, the DNA is TGTGCCAGCAGCCAAAAGAACACTGAAGCTTTCTTT.

This clonotype was counted a few times. The CDR3 reads CASSQDFLETQYF. The CDR3, as DNA: TGTGCCAGCAGCCAAGATTTCCTGGAGACCCAGTACTTC. V gene TRBV4-2 combines with J gene TRBJ2-5; D gene ambiguous. V was pared by 0 bases and J by 5 bases, with 7 bases between. CDR1 LGHNA and CDR2 YNFKEQ come from the germline V gene. This CDR3 has 13 amino acids.

This clonotype has ten or more counts. The rearrangement links TRBV11-2 to TRBJ2-5; D might be TRBD1 (5 bases). Germline V gene sequence: CDR1 SGHAT, CDR2 FQNNGV. Trimming pared 5 bases from V and 3 bases from J, leaving 16 bases between. CDR3 length: 15 amino acids. The CDR3 DNA reads as TGTGCCAGCAGCGCCCGACTCGACAGAAAAGAGACCCAGTACTTC. Translated, it gives CASSARLDRKETQYF.

V gene TRBV6-2 or TRBV6-3 combines with J gene TRBJ2-7, with 7 bases identical to TRBD2. The CDR3 has 15 residues. Germline assignment: CDR1 MNHEY and CDR2 SVGEGT. After removal of 2 bases from V and 3 bases from J, the junction contained 7 bases not matched to a gene. The CDR3 DNA sequence: TGTGCCAGCAGTTACGGGAGGGAGTGGCGCTACGAGCAGTACTTC. Residues: CASSYGREWRYEQYF.

This clonotype was counted ten times or more. This chain uses TRBV30 with TRBJ2-7; 7 nucleotides agree with TRBD1. Looked up from germline, CDR1 is GTSNPN and CDR2 is SVGIG (reference sequence). The length of the CDR3 is 13 residues. Trimming took 1 base from V and 2 from J; bases not matched to a gene: 2. In nucleotides, the CDR3 is TGTGCCTGGAGTGGGACAGGCCCCTACGAGCAGTACTTC. It translates to CAWSGTGPYEQYF.

There are many counts of this clonotype. The chain links TRBV12-3 or TRBV12-4 to TRBJ2-7; the match to TRBD1 covers 10 bases. The junction had 9 bases not matched to a gene; V was cut back by 5 bases and J by 8 bases. This CDR3 region has 14 residues. DNA of the CDR3: TGTGCCAGCAGTCCCCGGACAGGGGGGTTCCAGCAGTACTTC. Translation gives CASSPRTGGFQQYF.

The table lists this clonotype with many counts. This chain uses TRBV2 with TRBJ1-2; 8 positions match TRBD1. The V segment lost 6 bases and the J segment 2 bases; nucleotides outside the gene matches: 5. The CDR3 sequence is 14 residues long. Germline loops: CDR1 SNHLY, CDR2 FYNNEI. The CDR3 DNA is TGTGCCAGCAGCGGACAGGGTTTGAACTATGGCTACACCTTC. This sequence encodes CASSGQGLNYGYTF.

This clonotype was seen repeatedly, ten times or more. V and J are TRBV14 and TRBJ2-7; possible D gene TRBD2, 5 bases. Trimming cost V 3 bases and J 2 bases, with 11 bases left between them. The length of the CDR3 is 14 residues. Germline V gene lookup returns CDR1 SGHDN and CDR2 FVKESK. The CDR3 spells CASSQGAWPYEQYF. CDR3 DNA sequence: TGTGCCAGCAGCCAGGGAGCATGGCCCTACGAGCAGTACTTC.

This clonotype showed up many times. The V and J genes are TRBV19 and TRBJ1-2, with TRBD1 matching over 10 bases. Trimming removed 7 bases from V and 1 base from J; junction bases left unmatched: 3. Germline CDR1 is LNHDA and CDR2 is SQIVND (reference sequence). The CDR3 totals 14 residues. CDR3 nucleotide sequence: TGTGCCAGTACAAGGGACAGGGGTAACTATGGCTACACCTTC. This codes for CASTRDRGNYGYTF.

This clonotype was detected ten times or more. The genes are TRBV20-1 and TRBJ2-5; D is unclear. V gave up 0 bases and J gave up 5 bases, with 13 bases separating them. CDR1 DFQATT and CDR2 SNEGSKA come from the germline V gene (reference sequence). This CDR3 has 14 residues. CDR3 loop: CSARERNRGETQYF. DNA of the CDR3: TGCAGTGCTAGAGAACGCAACCGTGGGGAGACCCAGTACTTC.

This clonotype was seen repeatedly, ten times or more. The rearrangement uses TRBV9 and TRBJ2-5, with a weak D call TRBD1 (6 bases). Germline loops: CDR1 SGDLS, CDR2 YYNGEE. This CDR3 region has 14 residues. V gave up 4 bases and J gave up 1 base, with 11 bases separating them. This CDR3 is CASSTGQAQETQYF. DNA of the CDR3: TGTGCCAGCAGCACGGGACAAGCCCAAGAGACCCAGTACTTC.

This clonotype showed up many times. The gene calls are TRBV20-1 and TRBJ1-3; D remains unclear. Germline loops: CDR1 DFQATT, CDR2 SNEGSKA (reference sequence). The germline V and J ends were trimmed by 0 bases and 2 bases, with 8 bases remaining between them. The CDR3 sequence is 14 residues long. This CDR3 reads CSARDPRAGNTIYF. DNA for the CDR3: TGCAGTGCTAGAGATCCAAGGGCTGGAAACACCATATATTTT.

Worth noting for this clonotype: This likely comes from a read error, as the CDR3 has no conserved phenylalanine or tryptophan at its end. The chain carries TRBV12-3 or TRBV12-4 and TRBJ1-1; no definite D call. Trimming took 4 bases from V and 5 from J, leaving 11 bases between them. This CDR3 contains 13 residues. The chain's CDR3 is CASSSFSRTEAFC. The CDR3 coding sequence is TGTGCCAGCAGTTCCTTCTCGAGAACTGAAGCTTTCTGT.

The chain carries TRBV6-1 and TRBJ1-2; 7 positions agree with TRBD1. CDR3 length: 14 residues. J lost 3 bases, V lost 6 bases, and 7 bases had no gene match. Germline V gene sequence: CDR1 MNHNS, CDR2 SASEGT. The CDR3 DNA sequence: TGTGCCAGCAGCCCCTCGGACAGGCACTATGGCTACACCTTC. It specifies CASSPSDRHYGYTF.

Concerning this clonotype itself: Given a much more abundant clone one base away, this may be a read error. This chain uses TRBV7-2 with TRBJ1-1; D is uncertain. Looked up from germline, CDR1 is SGHTA and CDR2 is FQGNSA. V was shortened by 5 bases and J by 1 base, with 8 bases between the two germline ends. The CDR3 contains 13 residues. The CDR3 coding sequence is TGTGCCAGCAGCCAACACAGGAACACTGAAGCTTTCTTT. It yields the protein CASSQHRNTEAFF.

The sample holds many counts of this clonotype. CDR3 protein: CSVEETYRPYGYTF. In DNA, the CDR3 is TGCAGCGTTGAAGAGACCTACAGACCTTATGGCTACACCTTC. This rearrangement joins TRBV29-1 to TRBJ1-2, with D unclear. V was clipped by 0 bases and J by 5 bases, with 13 bases between them. Germline V CDR1 and CDR2: SQVTM, ANQGSEA. The CDR3 is made up of 14 amino acids.

This clonotype showed up many times. The CDR3 bases are TGTGCCAGCAGTGAAGCGAGGTACGAGCAGTACTTC. Translated, it gives CASSEARYEQYF. This chain joins TRBV2 and TRBJ2-7; no clear D. Germline V gives CDR1 SNHLY, CDR2 FYNNEI. V lost 0 bases, J lost 4 bases, and 4 bases lay in between. CDR3 length: 12 amino acids.

This chain uses TRBV6-5 with TRBJ2-2; D tentatively fits TRBD1 or TRBD2 (5 bases each). CDR1 is MNHEY, CDR2 SVGAGI, per germline. Trimming removed 0 bases from V and 4 bases from J, with 12 bases in between. The CDR3 has 16 residues. DNA for the CDR3: TGTGCCAGCAGTTACTCGACCGGGGCGACCACCGGGGAGCTGTTTTTT. This translates into CASSYSTGATTGELFF.

This clonotype was observed many times. The chain employs TRBV12-3 or TRBV12-4 and TRBJ2-7, with 13 bases identical to TRBD2. The CDR3 has 13 amino acids. Trimming took 5 bases from V and 7 from J; bases not matched to a gene: 2. The DNA of the CDR3 is TGTGCCAGCAGTCGACTAGCGGGGGGTGAGCAGTACTTC. As protein: CASSRLAGGEQYF.

This clonotype was seen repeatedly, ten times or more. The rearrangement links TRBV3-1 to TRBJ1-1, with TRBD1 matching 7 bases. J was trimmed by 7 bases and V by 4 bases; bases with no gene match: 3. There are 12 residues in the CDR3. Germline-derived CDR1 and CDR2 are LGHDT and YNNKEL (reference sequence). For the CDR3, the DNA is TGTGCCAGCAGCCCCCGGGACAGTGAAGCTTTCTTT. Protein product: CASSPRDSEAFF. The full variable domain, its missing parts supplied by reference TRBV3-1 and TRBJ1-1, is DTAVSQTPKYLVTQMGNDKSIKCEQNLGHDTMYWYKQDSKKFLKIMFSYNNKELIINETVPNRFSPKSPDKAHLNLHINSLELGDSAVYFCASSPRDSEAFFGQGTRLTVV.

There are many counts of this clonotype. The gene calls are TRBV28 and TRBJ2-7; D might be TRBD1 or TRBD2, each matching 5 bases. CDR1 and CDR2 from the germline V gene are MDHEN and SYDVKM. The CDR3 totals 13 residues. V was clipped by 5 bases and J by 3 bases, with 11 bases between them. In DNA, the CDR3 is TGTGCCAGCAGTGGGACGGAATACTACGAGCAGTACTTC. Protein product: CASSGTEYYEQYF. The variable domain in full, with the rest retrieved from reference TRBV28 and TRBJ2-7, is DVKVTQSSRYLVKRTGEKVFLECVQDMDHENMFWYRQDPGLGLRLIYFSYDVKMKEKGDIPEGYSVSREKKERFSLILESASTNQTSMYLCASSGTEYYEQYFGPGTRLTVT.

On this clonotype: Lacking the conserved final phenylalanine or tryptophan, this CDR3 likely reflects a read error. This chain joins TRBV11-2 and TRBJ1-1; 7 nucleotides align to TRBD1. The J segment lost 1 base and the V segment lost 3 bases, leaving 11 bases of the junction unmatched. Germline V gene sequence: CDR1 SGHAT, CDR2 FQNNGV. The CDR3 spans 17 residues. CDR3 amino acids: CASSLVLQGWRNTEAFL. The CDR3 nucleotides read TGTGCCAGCAGCTTGGTTTTACAGGGGTGGAGGAACACTGAAGCTTTCCTT.

V is TRBV12-3 or TRBV12-4 and J is TRBJ2-7; 10 positions match TRBD1. Unmatched junction bases numbered 12, after V lost 4 bases and J lost 6 bases. CDR3 length equals 16 residues. CDR3 sequence (DNA): TGTGCCAGCAGTTCGTCCTCCGCGGGACAGGGGAGCGAGCAGTACTTC. Protein: CASSSSSAGQGSEQYF.

This clonotype was seen at least ten times. V is TRBV6-5 and J is TRBJ1-2; 7 positions agree with TRBD1. CDR1 is MNHEY and CDR2 is SVGAGI in the germline V gene. This CDR3 is built from 15 residues. Trimming at V came to 0 bases and at J to 8 bases, leaving 9 bases not matched to a gene. In DNA, the CDR3 is TGTGCCAGCAGTTACTCGTCCAATCACAGGGGAGGCTACACCTTC. This sequence encodes CASSYSSNHRGGYTF.